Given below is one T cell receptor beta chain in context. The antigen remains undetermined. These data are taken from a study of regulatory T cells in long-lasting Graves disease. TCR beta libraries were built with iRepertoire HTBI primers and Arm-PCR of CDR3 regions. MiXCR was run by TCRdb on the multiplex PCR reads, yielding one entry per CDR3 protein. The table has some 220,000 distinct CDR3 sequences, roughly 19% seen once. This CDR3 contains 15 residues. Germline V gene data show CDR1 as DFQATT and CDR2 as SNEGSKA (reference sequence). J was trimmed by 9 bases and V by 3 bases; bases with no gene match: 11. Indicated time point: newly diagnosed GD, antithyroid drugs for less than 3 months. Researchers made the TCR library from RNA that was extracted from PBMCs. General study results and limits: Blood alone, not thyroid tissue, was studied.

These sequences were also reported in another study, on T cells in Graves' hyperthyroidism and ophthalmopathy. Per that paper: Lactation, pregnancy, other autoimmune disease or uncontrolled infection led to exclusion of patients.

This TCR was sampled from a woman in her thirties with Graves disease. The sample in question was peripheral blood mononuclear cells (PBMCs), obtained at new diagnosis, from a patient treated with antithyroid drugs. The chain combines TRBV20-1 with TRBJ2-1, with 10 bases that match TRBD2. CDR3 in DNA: TGCAGTGCTAGTCTTGGACTAGCGGCGGGGGGTGAGCAGTTCTTC. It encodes CSASLGLAAGGEQFF.